The 7 T cell receptor beta chains listed next were all sequenced from one sample in a study of regulatory T cells in long-lasting Graves disease. Construction of the TCR beta libraries employed iRepertoire HTBI primers in conjunction with Arm-PCR of CDR3 regions. Via MiXCR, TCRdb re-called the multiplex PCR reads, giving one row per CDR3 protein. The table has around 500,000 distinct CDR3 sequences, around 20% seen once. Time point denoted: persistent/refractory GD, antithyroid drugs over 5 years with positive TRAb. Following extraction of RNA from PBMCs, that RNA was used to make the TCR library. This sample comprised peripheral blood mononuclear cells (PBMCs), obtained when the disease was refractory, from a patient treated with antithyroid drugs. These receptors were collected from a female donor with Graves disease.

This chain connects TRBV7-2 to TRBJ2-1; 7 bases match TRBD1. The germline CDR1 and CDR2 sequences are SGHTA and FQGNSA. The CDR3 extends over 13 amino acids. V trimming: 5 bases; J trimming: 7 bases; junction bases outside the gene matches: 5. The CDR3 bases are TGTGCCAGCAGCCTTGACAGGGTAAATGAGCAGTTCTTC. The encoded protein is CASSLDRVNEQFF.

This clonotype was seen many times. The V and J genes are TRBV7-9 and TRBJ1-2, with D possibly TRBD1 on 6 matching bases. The V end was cut by 2 bases, the J end by 5 bases, with 12 bases between. The CDR3 totals 14 residues. The germline V gene has CDR1 SEHNR and CDR2 FQNEAQ (reference sequence). CDR3 DNA sequence: TGTGCCAGCAGCTTAAATGGGGGCCCATATGGCTACACCTTC. It specifies CASSLNGGPYGYTF. Supplemented by reference TRBV7-9 and TRBJ1-2, the full variable domain reads DTGVSQNPRHKITKRGQNVTFRCDPISEHNRLYWYRQTLGQGPEFLTYFQNEAQLEKSRLLSDRFSAERPKGSFSTLEIQRTEQGDSAMYLCASSLNGGPYGYTFGSGTRLTVV.

About this clonotype itself: A read error is possible here, since a much larger clone lies one base away. In this CDR3 the conserved last residue, phenylalanine or tryptophan, is missing, so a read error is likely. The chain is built from TRBV12-3 or TRBV12-4 and TRBJ1-1; maybe TRBD1 (5 bases). The ends were cut back, 1 base at V and 4 bases at J, with 10 bases in the middle. This CDR3 spans 14 amino acids. CDR3 residues: CASSLEGRSTEAFS. The CDR3 DNA reads TGTGCCAGCAGTTTAGAGGGGAGGAGCACTGAAGCTTTCTCT.

The rearrangement links TRBV7-3 to TRBJ2-1, with 12 bases aligning to TRBD2. In germline, CDR1 is SGHTA, CDR2 FQGTGA. Trimming removed 5 bases from V and 8 bases from J; junction bases left unmatched: 7. The CDR3 is 15 residues long. The CDR3 DNA reads as TGTGCCAGCAGCCTAGCGGGAGGGCCAGGGGATGAGCAGTTCTTC. This gives the protein CASSLAGGPGDEQFF.

This clonotype was observed at least ten times. The rearrangement links TRBV19 to TRBJ2-4; D gene ambiguous. The V gene lost 7 bases and the J gene lost 11 bases, with 21 bases spanning the gap. Looked up from germline, CDR1 is LNHDA and CDR2 is SQIVND (reference sequence). This CDR3 has 14 residues. DNA for the CDR3: TGTGCCAGTACCCCACCTTCCGACTCAAGCTTTCAGTACTTC. Translation: CASTPPSDSSFQYF. The full variable domain, completed using reference TRBV19 and TRBJ2-4, is DGGITQSPKYLFRKEGQNVTLSCEQNLNHDAMYWYRQDPGQGLRLIYYSQIVNDFQKGDIAEGYSVSREKKESFPLTVTSAQKNPTAFYLCASTPPSDSSFQYFGAGTRLSVL.

This clonotype has a handful of counts. V gene TRBV4-3 combines with J gene TRBJ1-2, with TRBD1 identical over 8 bases. CDR3 length: 14 amino acids. Germline V gives CDR1 LGHNA, CDR2 YSLEER. J was trimmed by 8 bases and V by 0 bases; bases with no gene match: 5. CDR3 nucleotides: TGCGCCAGCAGCCAAGACAGGGGGCTCCACGGCTACACCTTC. As protein: CASSQDRGLHGYTF.

Ten or more counts support this clonotype. The V gene is TRBV7-9, the J gene TRBJ2-7, with D unresolved. The V end was cut by 5 bases, the J end by 2 bases, with 10 bases between. CDR1 is SEHNR, CDR2 FQNEAQ, per germline (reference sequence). This CDR3 comprises 13 residues. CDR3 coding DNA: TGTGCCAGCAGCGACAACGACCCCTACGAGCAGTACTTC. This codes for CASSDNDPYEQYF.